The 25 T cell receptor beta chains presented below share a single source sample, sequenced in a study of technical replicates of blood from several donors. Produced via immunoSEQ multiplex PCR; TCRdb's table is partial and in-frame only. Here the sample spans tens of thousands of clones, 96% being singletons. Source material: T cells isolated from PBMCs. The receptors here all came from a human donor in good health.

V and J are TRBV19 and TRBJ2-7; tentative D call: TRBD2 (5 bases). CDR3 length: 12 amino acids. Germline V lookup: CDR1 LNHDA, CDR2 SQIVND (reference sequence). V lost 6 bases and J 5 bases, leaving 11 bases between the germline ends. This CDR3 reads CASSLALNEQYF. As DNA, the CDR3 is TGTGCCAGTAGCCTAGCCCTCAACGAGCAGTACTTC.

The J gene is TRBJ2-1, the V gene TRBV9; 8 positions agree with TRBD2. This CDR3 has 15 amino acids. With V trimmed by 0 bases and J by 9 bases, 8 bases remained unmatched. Germline lookup yields CDR1 SGDLS and CDR2 YYNGEE. The CDR3 loop is CASSVASSRGGEQFF. The CDR3 DNA sequence: TGTGCCAGCAGCGTAGCGAGCTCCCGGGGGGGTGAGCAGTTCTTC.

V and J are TRBV7-9 and TRBJ2-7; TRBD1 agrees at 7 bases. Germline trimming cut 1 base from V and 6 bases from J; bases unmatched to any gene: 9. This CDR3 is built from 15 residues. The germline V gene encodes CDR1 SEHNR and CDR2 FQNEAQ (reference sequence). DNA for the CDR3: TGTGCCAGCAGCTTAGGGGACAGACTTAAGGGCGAGCAGTACTTC. Residues: CASSLGDRLKGEQYF.

This clone was recorded only once. The V and J genes are TRBV29-1 and TRBJ1-1; TRBD1 is a possible D gene (6 bases). Germline CDR1 reads SQVTM; CDR2 reads ANQGSEA. Trimming stripped 0 bases from V and 4 bases from J, with 18 bases between. CDR3 size: 16 residues. The CDR3 DNA is TGCAGCGTTGAAGATACAGGGAAGATCCCCGGCACTGAAGCTTTCTTT. It specifies CSVEDTGKIPGTEAFF. Using reference TRBV29-1 and TRBJ1-1 for the parts outside the CDR3, the full variable domain is SAVISQKPSRDICQRGTSLTIQCQVDSQVTMMFWYRQQPGQSLTLIATANQGSEATYESGFVIDKFPISRPNLTFSTLTVSNMSPEDSSIYLCSVEDTGKIPGTEAFFGQGTRLTVV.

The V call is TRBV9, the J call TRBJ2-7; 10 bases map to TRBD2. CDR3 length equals 17 residues. Germline values: CDR1 SGDLS, CDR2 YYNGEE. With 2 bases clipped from V and 0 bases from J, the junction kept 8 bases outside the gene matches. The chain's CDR3 is CASSVTASGSVSYEQYF. The CDR3 nucleotides read TGTGCCAGCAGCGTCACGGCTAGCGGGAGTGTCTCCTACGAGCAGTACTTC. Based on the CDR3 plus reference TRBV9 and TRBJ2-7, the full variable domain is DSGVTQTPKHLITATGQRVTLRCSPRSGDLSVYWYQQSLDQGLQFLIQYYNGEERAKGNILERFSAQQFPDLHSELNLSSLELGDSALYFCASSVTASGSVSYEQYFGPGTRLTVT.

The chain couples TRBV27 to TRBJ2-1; D possibly corresponds to TRBD2 (5 bases). Trimming stripped 5 bases from V and 9 bases from J, with 14 bases between. The CDR3 length is 13 residues. The germline V gene encodes CDR1 MNHEY and CDR2 SMNVEV (reference sequence). The CDR3 nucleotides are TGTGCCAGCAGTATACTAGGTGAGAGTGAGCAGTTCTTC. Protein: CASSILGESEQFF.

The table lists this clone with a count of one. V and J are TRBV7-8 and TRBJ2-1; TRBD1 matches 7 bases. CDR3 length: 16 residues. After removal of 0 bases from V and 4 bases from J, the junction contained 6 bases not matched to a gene. CDR1 and CDR2 from the germline V gene are SGHVS and FQNEAQ. As DNA, the CDR3 is TGTGCCAGCAGCTTAGCGCGACAGGGCCCTTACAATGAGCAGTTCTTC. It is translated as CASSLARQGPYNEQFF. The complete variable domain, with remaining parts taken from reference TRBV7-8 and TRBJ2-1, reads GAGVSQSPRYKVAKRGQDVALRCDPISGHVSLFWYQQALGQGPEFLTYFQNEAQLDKSGLPSDRFFAERPEGSVSTLKIQRTQQEDSAVYLCASSLARQGPYNEQFFGPGTRLTVL.

The rearrangement links TRBV4-1 to TRBJ2-1, with TRBD2 matching 10 bases. V gave up 2 bases and J gave up 7 bases; unmatched junction bases: 20. The CDR3 consists of 20 residues. Germline CDR1 is MGHRA and CDR2 is YSYEKL. DNA for the CDR3: TGCGCCAGCAGCCAACCATCTGGAGGGCTAGCGGGAGTTTCGGGGAATGAGCAGTTCTTC. This encodes CASSQPSGGLAGVSGNEQFF.

The genes are TRBV30 and TRBJ1-1; the D gene is possibly TRBD1 (5 bases). The CDR3 is 10 residues long. Germline V gene lookup returns CDR1 GTSNPN and CDR2 SVGIG (reference sequence). The CDR3 protein is CARGDTEAFF. In nucleotides, the CDR3 is TGTGCGCGGGGCGACACTGAAGCTTTCTTT.

The rearrangement uses TRBV28 and TRBJ2-5; 8 nucleotides align to TRBD2. The J segment lost 1 base and the V segment lost 1 base, leaving 2 bases of the junction unmatched. Looked up from germline, CDR1 is MDHEN and CDR2 is SYDVKM. This CDR3 contains 15 residues. CDR3 in DNA: TGTGCCAGCAGTTTATTTACTAGCGGCCAAGAGACCCAGTACTTC. Its translation is CASSLFTSGQETQYF.

The rearrangement links TRBV5-1 to TRBJ2-1; 7 nucleotides match TRBD1. V shed 0 bases and J 6 bases; nucleotides not matched to a gene: 3. Per the germline V gene, CDR1 is SGHRS and CDR2 is YFSETQ. The CDR3 has 14 residues. For the CDR3, the DNA is TGCGCCAGCAGCTTGGGCGCAGGGGGCAATGAGCAGTTCTTC. Translating gives CASSLGAGGNEQFF.

The V and J genes are TRBV7-3 and TRBJ2-1; D is possibly TRBD2 (5 bases). The germline gives CDR1 SGHTA, CDR2 FQGTGA. V shed 5 bases and J shed 4 bases, with 15 bases lying between them. The CDR3 runs 15 residues. CDR3 loop: CASSPRPTGYNEQFF. As DNA, the CDR3 is TGTGCCAGCAGCCCAAGGCCCACGGGGTACAATGAGCAGTTCTTC.

This chain uses TRBV28 with TRBJ2-7; 11 bases align to TRBD1. Germline CDR1 MDHEN, CDR2 SYDVKM. The CDR3 sequence is 15 residues long. The V and J ends lost 3 bases and 4 bases, in that order; junction bases with no gene match: 5. DNA for the CDR3: TGTGCCAGCAGTTTTATGGGACAGGGGGATTACGAGCAGTACTTC. It specifies CASSFMGQGDYEQYF.

The CDR3 region has the DNA TGTGCCTGGAGCTTTAACAGGGGGAATGAAAAACTGTTTTTT. It specifies CAWSFNRGNEKLFF. The genes are TRBV30 and TRBJ1-4; 8 nucleotides align to TRBD1. This CDR3 region has 14 residues. The germline CDR1 and CDR2 sequences are GTSNPN and SVGIG (reference sequence). V was clipped by 3 bases and J by 5 bases; unmatched bases: 5.

This chain joins TRBV10-3 and TRBJ1-3; 8 bases are a match to TRBD1. Germline loops: CDR1 ENHRY, CDR2 SYGVKD. The ends lost 2 bases at V and 0 bases at J; junction bases unmatched: 3. The CDR3 totals 16 residues. CDR3 sequence (DNA): TGTGCCATCAGTGAGGGGGACAGGAGCTCTGGAAACACCATATATTTT. This encodes CAISEGDRSSGNTIYF.

This clone has a single count. The chain links TRBV25-1 to TRBJ2-2; no definite D call. Trimming left V 1 base short and J 0 bases short, with 6 bases between. Germline V gene sequence: CDR1 MGHDK, CDR2 SYGVNS. CDR3 length equals 15 residues. In nucleotides, the CDR3 is TGTGCCAGCAGTGAATCCGTAGCGAACACCGGGGAGCTGTTTTTT. The encoded protein is CASSESVANTGELFF.

CDR3 in DNA: TGTGCCAGCTCACCTGTCCGCTACAATGAGCAGTTCTTC. Translating gives CASSPVRYNEQFF. This rearrangement joins TRBV18 to TRBJ2-1; the D is unclear. Germline V CDR1 and CDR2: KGHSH, LQKENI. The germline V and J ends were trimmed by 3 bases and 3 bases, with 6 bases remaining between them. The length of the CDR3 is 13 residues.

This sequence joins TRBV5-4 and TRBJ1-1; perhaps TRBD1 as D (6 bases). CDR3 size: 14 residues. Looked up from germline, CDR1 is SGHNT and CDR2 is YYREEE (reference sequence). With 0 bases removed from V and 3 bases from J, the gap between germline ends came to 9 bases. CDR3 bases: TGTGCCAGCAGCTTGGACAGGGCGGACACTGAAGCTTTCTTT. Its protein is CASSLDRADTEAFF.

The rearrangement joins TRBV5-4 to TRBJ2-2; TRBD2 agrees at 14 bases. CDR1 is SGHNT and CDR2 is YYREEE in the germline V gene (reference sequence). The CDR3 spans 19 residues. V shed 4 bases and J 5 bases; nucleotides not matched to a gene: 13. The CDR3 here is CASSPVGLAGGAFTGELFF. In DNA, the CDR3 is TGTGCCAGCAGCCCCGTAGGACTAGCGGGAGGAGCTTTTACCGGGGAGCTGTTTTTT.

This rearrangement joins TRBV5-1 to TRBJ1-3; D gene unclear. Germline V gene data show CDR1 as SGHRS and CDR2 as YFSETQ. The CDR3 consists of 14 residues. Trimming took off 5 bases at V and 4 bases at J, with 13 bases between the two ends. CDR3 DNA sequence: TGCGCCAGCAGGGCGGGGAACGTGGGAAACACCATATATTTT. Translation: CASRAGNVGNTIYF.

The chain has TRBV6-1 and TRBJ2-7; the match to TRBD1 covers 7 bases. The CDR3 consists of 13 residues. Germline CDR1 is MNHNS and CDR2 is SASEGT. V was pared by 8 bases and J by 0 bases, with 4 bases of the junction left unmatched. CDR3 loop: CASVGQHSYEQYF. The CDR3 DNA reads as TGTGCCAGCGTGGGACAGCACTCCTACGAGCAGTACTTC.

The rearrangement uses TRBV2 and TRBJ2-1; D not resolved. Per the germline V gene, CDR1 is SNHLY and CDR2 is FYNNEI. V was pared by 7 bases and J by 8 bases, with 18 bases between. The CDR3 sequence is 14 residues long. The DNA for the CDR3 is TGTGCCAGCACTAGTAAGGTTTCTTTAGATGAGCAGTTCTTC. Translating it yields CASTSKVSLDEQFF.

The gene calls are TRBV5-1 and TRBJ1-1, with D unresolved. V lost 0 bases, J lost 4 bases, and 7 bases lay in between. CDR3 length: 13 amino acids. Per germline, CDR1 SGHRS and CDR2 YFSETQ. CDR3 coding DNA: TGCGCCAGCAGCTTGGGCGGTATCACTGAAGCTTTCTTT. As protein: CASSLGGITEAFF.

The chain uses TRBV7-8 and TRBJ1-2, with D unclear. CDR1 and CDR2 (germline): SGHVS, FQNEAQ. The CDR3 sequence is 14 residues long. V dropped 7 bases and J dropped 4 bases, with 16 bases sitting between them. The DNA of the CDR3 is TGTGCCAGCACCCTAACGGAGACTATCTATGGCTACACCTTC. Protein sequence: CASTLTETIYGYTF.

This clone appeared a single time. The chain uses TRBV10-3 and TRBJ2-3; D possibly corresponds to TRBD1 (6 bases). This CDR3 contains 15 residues. The germline V gene encodes CDR1 ENHRY and CDR2 SYGVKD. Deletions cut 8 bases from V and 4 bases from J, with 19 bases between. The CDR3: CAIAAIQGSPDTQYF. In DNA, the CDR3 is TGTGCCATCGCGGCCATACAGGGCAGCCCAGATACGCAGTATTTT.